One sample yielded the 9 T cell receptor beta chains listed below, sequenced in a study of siplizumab effects on memory and regulatory T cells. The table came from immunoSEQ multiplex PCR; TCRdb's copy has only in-frame clones and leaves some out. Found here are about 100,000 clones, about 94% of them singletons; the top ten hold 1% to 1.5%. Source material: non-Treg CD4+ T cells sorted from blood. The receptors come from a human donor in good health.

For the CDR3, the DNA is TGTGCCAGCGGGGCGGTATCCACAGATACGCAGTATTTT. As protein: CASGAVSTDTQYF. The chain employs TRBV7-3 and TRBJ2-3, with a possible D match to TRBD1 (5 bases). Trimming shortened V by 8 bases and J by 2 bases, and 11 bases separated the two germline ends. The CDR3 extends over 13 amino acids. Germline assignment: CDR1 SGHTA and CDR2 FQGTGA.

The rearrangement uses TRBV5-6 and TRBJ2-2, with a tentative D call TRBD2 (5 bases). V lost 7 bases, J lost 7 bases, and 14 bases lay in between. The CDR3 spans 13 residues. Looked up from germline, CDR1 is SGHDT and CDR2 is YYEEEE. CDR3 residues: CASRSVEGGELFF. CDR3 in DNA: TGTGCCAGCCGTTCGGTAGAGGGCGGGGAGCTGTTTTTT.

The CDR3 bases are TGTGCCAGCAGCCTTGGGACAGACTCCTACGAGCAGTACTTC. It is translated as CASSLGTDSYEQYF. The genes are TRBV7-6 and TRBJ2-7; 7 bases are shared with TRBD1. CDR1 is SGHVS, CDR2 FNYEAQ, per germline. The CDR3 runs 14 residues. V lost 5 bases to trimming and J lost 0 bases; unmatched junction nucleotides: 4.

This clone has just one count. The chain uses TRBV7-2 and TRBJ2-5; D is undetermined. Near its end, the DNA agrees better with TRBJ2-7, so the J call may be wrong. The CDR3 is 12 residues long. The V gene's germline CDR1 is SGHTA and CDR2 FQGNSA. The CDR3 region is CASSPYSYEQYF. The CDR3 bases are TGTGCCAGCAGCCCCTACTCCTACGAGCAGTACTTC.

The rearrangement uses TRBV10-1 and TRBJ2-1, with TRBD2 matching over 7 bases. Looked up from germline, CDR1 is WNHNN and CDR2 is SYGVQD (reference sequence). V gave up 7 bases and J gave up 5 bases; unmatched junction bases: 17. The CDR3 covers 17 residues. CDR3 nucleotides: TGCGCCAGCACCGGATCCTCACCGACTAGCAGGGACAATGAGCAGTTCTTC. It yields the protein CASTGSSPTSRDNEQFF.

This clone has just one count. This chain uses TRBV5-1 with TRBJ2-1; 9 bases fit TRBD2. CDR3 size: 16 residues. CDR1 is SGHRS, CDR2 YFSETQ, per germline. V lost 3 bases to trimming and J lost 6 bases; unmatched junction nucleotides: 10. This chain's CDR3 is CASSSLSGSTGNEQFF. Here the CDR3 DNA reads TGCGCCAGCAGCTCTCTTAGCGGGAGTACAGGCAATGAGCAGTTCTTC.

The gene calls are TRBV28 and TRBJ2-7; D is perhaps TRBD1 (7 bases). Germline V gives CDR1 MDHEN, CDR2 SYDVKM. V dropped 6 bases and J dropped 4 bases, with 22 bases sitting between them. This CDR3 is 16 amino acids long. CDR3 sequence (DNA): TGTGCCAGCAGGGGATCTACAGGGGCGGGGAATTACGAGCAGTACTTC. Translation gives CASRGSTGAGNYEQYF.

Written as DNA, the CDR3 is TGTGCCAGTAGTTCAATCCGGGACTACGGAGCGAATGAGCAGTTCTTC. Translating it yields CASSSIRDYGANEQFF. J is TRBJ2-1 and V is TRBV19; 7 bases are a match to TRBD2. The CDR3 consists of 16 residues. The V gene end was trimmed by 5 bases and the J gene end by 7 bases; junction bases not matched to a gene: 14. Germline CDR1 and CDR2: LNHDA and SQIVND (reference sequence).

This chain connects TRBV23-1 to TRBJ2-1, with D unclear. TRBV23-1 is given ORF status, its function remaining uncertain. The CDR3 is 10 amino acids. Trimming cost V 7 bases and J 4 bases, with 2 bases left between them. The CDR3 protein is CASIYNEQFF. The CDR3 DNA is TGCGCCAGCATTTACAATGAGCAGTTCTTC.